The clone carrying this T cell receptor (beta chain) was counted many times. The sample is drawn from a study of T cells in Graves' hyperthyroidism and ophthalmopathy. Trimming took off 2 bases at V and 6 bases at J, with 10 bases between the two ends. This CDR3 has 13 amino acids. Germline V CDR1 and CDR2: LGHDT, YNNKEL (reference sequence). Amplification yielded TCR beta CDR3 regions, with RNA transcripts as the source. With the HTBI primer set, the TCR CDR3 went through a first round of RT-PCR. TCRdb fed the multiplex PCR reads into MiXCR, producing one record per CDR3 protein. Among 360,000 or so distinct CDR3 sequences listed, about 19% were seen once.

This chain connects TRBV3-1 to TRBJ1-2; D gene ambiguous. The specimen was blood. The sequence came from a woman aged 18-30 years with Graves' hyperthyroidism. The CDR3 sequence: CASSQNAVDGYTF. The CDR3 nucleotides read TGTGCCAGCAGCCAAAATGCAGTGGATGGCTACACCTTC.